Sequencing of this T cell receptor beta chain was carried out in a study of OX40 agonist ivuxolimab in advanced cancers. Some clones are missing from TCRdb's copy, which holds only in-frame ones; the method was immunoSEQ multiplex PCR. The sample includes roughly 40,000 clones, about 88% seen only once; the top ten take 13%. The V end lost 7 bases, the J end lost 4 bases, and 8 bases lay between the germline ends. CDR3 length: 12 amino acids. Germline V gene data show CDR1 as LNHDA and CDR2 as SQIVND (reference sequence). This clone was detected a few times. Sample: CD4+ or CD8+ T cells sorted from blood, taken in a trial of the OX40 agonist ivuxolimab. The V call is TRBV19, the J call TRBJ1-5; unclear D gene. This TCR was sampled from an adult with an advanced solid tumor such as melanoma, head and neck, liver or kidney cancer. CDR3 protein: CASKRSNQPQHF. CDR3 bases: TGTGCCAGTAAAAGGTCGAATCAGCCCCAGCATTTT.